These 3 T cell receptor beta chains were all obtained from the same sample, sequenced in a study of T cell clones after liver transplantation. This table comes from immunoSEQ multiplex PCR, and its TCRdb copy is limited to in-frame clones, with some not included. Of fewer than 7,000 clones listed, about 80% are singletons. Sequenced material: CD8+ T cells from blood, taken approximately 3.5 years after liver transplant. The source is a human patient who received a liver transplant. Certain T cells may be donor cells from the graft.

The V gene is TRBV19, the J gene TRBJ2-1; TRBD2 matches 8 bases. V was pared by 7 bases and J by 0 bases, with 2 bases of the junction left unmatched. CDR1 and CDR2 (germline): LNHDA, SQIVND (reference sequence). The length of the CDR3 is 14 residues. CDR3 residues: CASNSGSSYNEQFF. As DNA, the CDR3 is TGTGCCAGTAACAGCGGGAGCTCCTACAATGAGCAGTTCTTC.

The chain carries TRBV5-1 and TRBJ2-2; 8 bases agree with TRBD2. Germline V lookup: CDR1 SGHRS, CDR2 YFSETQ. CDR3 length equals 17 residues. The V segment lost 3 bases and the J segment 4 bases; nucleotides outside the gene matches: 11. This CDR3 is CASSWRGAQKVTGELFF. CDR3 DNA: TGCGCCAGCAGCTGGCGGGGGGCGCAGAAGGTCACCGGGGAGCTGTTTTTT.

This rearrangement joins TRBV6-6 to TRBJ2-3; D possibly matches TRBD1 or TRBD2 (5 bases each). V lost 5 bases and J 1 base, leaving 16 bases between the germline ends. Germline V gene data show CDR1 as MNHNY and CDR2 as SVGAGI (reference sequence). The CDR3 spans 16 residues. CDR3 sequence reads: CASSHPGLGGTDTQYF. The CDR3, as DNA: TGTGCCAGCAGTCACCCAGGACTGGGGGGCACAGATACGCAGTATTTT.